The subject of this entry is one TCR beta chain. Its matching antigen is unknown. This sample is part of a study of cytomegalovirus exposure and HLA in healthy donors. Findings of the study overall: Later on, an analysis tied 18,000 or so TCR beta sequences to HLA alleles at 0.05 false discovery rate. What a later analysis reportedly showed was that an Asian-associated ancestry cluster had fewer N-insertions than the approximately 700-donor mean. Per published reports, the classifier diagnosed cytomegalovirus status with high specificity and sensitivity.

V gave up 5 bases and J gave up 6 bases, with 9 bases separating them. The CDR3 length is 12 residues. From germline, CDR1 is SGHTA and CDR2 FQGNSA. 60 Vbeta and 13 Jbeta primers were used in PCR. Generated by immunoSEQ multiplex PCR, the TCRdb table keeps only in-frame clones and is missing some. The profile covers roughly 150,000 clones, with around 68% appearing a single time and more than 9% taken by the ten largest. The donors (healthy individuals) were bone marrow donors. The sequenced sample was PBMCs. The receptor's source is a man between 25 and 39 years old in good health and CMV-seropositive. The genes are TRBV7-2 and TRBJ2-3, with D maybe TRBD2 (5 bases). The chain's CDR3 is CASSPRVDTQYF. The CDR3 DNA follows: TGTGCCAGCAGCCCGAGGGTGGATACGCAGTATTTT. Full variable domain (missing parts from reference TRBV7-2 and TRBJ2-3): GAGVSQSPSNKVTEKGKDVELRCDPISGHTALYWYRQSLGQGLEFLIYFQGNSAPDKSGLPSDRFSAERTGGSVSTLTIQRTQQEDSAVYLCASSPRVDTQYFGPGTRLTVL.